This entry concerns a single TCR beta chain. The antigen is not known. The CDR3 runs 14 residues. V was pared by 3 bases and J by 2 bases, with 11 bases between. Per germline, CDR1 SGHTA and CDR2 FQGNSA. Here immunoSEQ multiplex PCR was the method, and the copy in TCRdb shows in-frame clones only, minus some. The sample carries under 8,500 clones, 86% recorded once. Time point reported: cycle 4 day 1 (C4D1), after more than five weeks of nivolumab. With no exception, relapse followed autologous stem cell transplantation in all patients, and brentuximab vedotin exposure varied. With magnetic negative selection, CD4+ T cells were purified from PBMCs that had been thawed. The sample belongs to a study of PD-1 blockade in classical Hodgkin lymphoma. Study results and caveats: The study reported lower baseline TCR diversity in newly diagnosed patients than in healthy donors. Patients newly diagnosed and complete responders had comparable baseline diversity. By cycle point C4D1, TCR diversity had risen significantly in CD4+ cells (but not CD8+ cells). Prior therapy or disease activity may underlie the repertoire differences, whose causes remain undefined.

The chain couples TRBV7-2 to TRBJ2-7; TRBD2 is a possible D gene (6 bases). This receptor was taken from a human donor with classical Hodgkin lymphoma. Sequenced here: CD4+ T cells from blood, sampled before the fourth cycle of nivolumab. CDR3 DNA sequence: TGTGCCAGCAGCTTTGGGCGGGGCCCCTACGAGCAGTACTTC. This encodes CASSFGRGPYEQYF.